A single sample gave rise to the 28 T cell receptor beta chains below, sequenced in a study of OX40 agonist ivuxolimab in advanced cancers. Sequencing was performed with immunoSEQ multiplex PCR; in TCRdb, only in-frame clones are kept and a portion is missing. Of 60,000 to 65,000 clones listed, 85% to 90% are singletons. The sample was CD4+ or CD8+ T cells sorted from blood, taken in a trial of the OX40 agonist ivuxolimab. These receptors came from an adult with an advanced solid tumor such as melanoma, head and neck, liver or kidney cancer.

The chain carries TRBV9 and TRBJ2-2, with D hard to call. This CDR3 has 14 residues. Germline assignment: CDR1 SGDLS and CDR2 YYNGEE. Trimming cost V 3 bases and J 0 bases, with 6 bases left between them. This CDR3 reads CASSDRTNTGELFF. The CDR3 region has the DNA TGTGCCAGCAGCGACCGCACGAACACCGGGGAGCTGTTTTTT.

The V call is TRBV18, the J call TRBJ2-7, with D tentatively TRBD1 (6 bases). The CDR3 totals 17 residues. The V gene's germline CDR1 is KGHSH and CDR2 LQKENI. Deletions cut 5 bases from V and 2 bases from J, with 22 bases between. CDR3: CASSSRTDKKTTYEQYF. DNA for the CDR3: TGTGCCAGCTCATCCAGGACAGACAAAAAGACTACCTACGAGCAGTACTTC.

The chain carries TRBV4-1 and TRBJ2-1; TRBD2 matches at 9 bases. Germline CDR1 is MGHRA and CDR2 is YSYEKL. The trim removed 2 bases at V and 7 bases at J, leaving 18 bases unmatched. The CDR3 sequence is 19 residues long. CDR3 in DNA: TGCGCCAGCAGCCAAAGGGCCTTGAGGACCGGGACTAGCTCGAATGAGCAGTTCTTC. It translates to CASSQRALRTGTSSNEQFF.

CDR3 nucleotide sequence: TGTGCCAGCAGCTTCACCCGGACGACAACTAATGAAAAACTGTTTTTT. Amino acids: CASSFTRTTTNEKLFF. This sequence joins TRBV7-9 and TRBJ1-4; D is ambiguous. CDR1 SEHNR and CDR2 FQNEAQ come from the germline V gene (reference sequence). The CDR3 runs 16 residues. V lost 3 bases to trimming and J lost 0 bases, with 11 bases between them.

V usage is TRBV21-1 and J usage is TRBJ1-1; the tabulated D call, TRBD1, remains unverified against the DNA. TRBV21-1 is a pseudogene locus. The CDR3 runs 17 residues. CDR3 coding DNA: TGTGCCAGCAGCGAGGGGACAGGGAAGAAGTCGAACACTGAAGCTTTCTTT. Residues: CASSEGTGKKSNTEAFF.

This chain joins TRBV4-1 and TRBJ2-4; tentatively, D is TRBD1 (7 bases). CDR1 is MGHRA, CDR2 YSYEKL, per germline. The CDR3 spans 22 residues. V lost 0 bases to trimming and J lost 0 bases, with 27 bases between them. The CDR3 DNA reads as TGCGCCAGCAGCCAAGATCGAATTGTTCCCGGCGGGACAGTGCTAGCCAAAAACATTCAGTACTTC. Amino acids: CASSQDRIVPGGTVLAKNIQYF.

This clone was counted once. J is TRBJ1-4 and V is TRBV5-6; TRBD1 might be the D (6 bases). The ends were cut back, 6 bases at V and 13 bases at J, with 25 bases in the middle. This CDR3 has 15 amino acids. From germline, CDR1 is SGHDT and CDR2 YYEEEE. As DNA, the CDR3 is TGTGCCAGCACCAGATTGGCCAGGGGAGACAACGTACTGTTTTTT. Its translation: CASTRLARGDNVLFF. Full variable domain (rest looked up from reference TRBV5-6 and TRBJ1-4): DAGVTQSPTHLIKTRGQQVTLRCSPKSGHDTVSWYQQALGQGPQFIFQYYEEEERQRGNFPDRFSGHQFPNYSSELNVNALLLGDSALYLCASTRLARGDNVLFFGSGTQLSVL.

This clone was seen once. One end of the junction is discordant with germline, which a read error may explain. This chain uses TRBV28 with TRBJ1-1; no firm D call. Germline values: CDR1 MDHEN, CDR2 SYDVKM. The CDR3 is 11 residues long. The CDR3 nucleotides are TGTGCCAGCAGTCTCAACATTGAAGCTTTCTTT. Translated, it gives CASSLNIEAFF.

The J gene is TRBJ1-2, the V gene TRBV5-4, with TRBD1 matching 9 bases. This CDR3 is 13 amino acids long. In germline, CDR1 is SGHNT, CDR2 YYREEE (reference sequence). V was pared by 3 bases and J by 8 bases, with 5 bases of the junction left unmatched. CDR3 sequence: CASSWDRVGGYTF. The CDR3, as DNA: TGTGCCAGCAGCTGGGACAGGGTTGGCGGCTACACCTTC. Drawing the rest from reference TRBV5-4 and TRBJ1-2, the complete variable domain is ETGVTQSPTHLIKTRGQQVTLRCSSQSGHNTVSWYQQALGQGPQFIFQYYREEENGRGNFPPRFSGLQFPNYSSELNVNALELDDSALYLCASSWDRVGGYTFGSGTRLTVV.

The chain combines TRBV5-1 with TRBJ2-7; 9 bases are shared with TRBD1. CDR1 and CDR2 from the germline V gene are SGHRS and YFSETQ. This CDR3 contains 13 residues. V was pared by 4 bases and J by 4 bases, with 3 bases of the junction left unmatched. This chain's CDR3 is CASSRDREYEQYF. Here the CDR3 DNA reads TGCGCCAGCAGCCGGGACAGGGAGTACGAGCAGTACTTC.

This chain uses TRBV5-4 with TRBJ2-3; D ambiguous. Trimming pared 0 bases from V and 0 bases from J, leaving 8 bases between. Germline CDR1 reads SGHNT; CDR2 reads YYREEE (reference sequence). The CDR3 extends over 15 amino acids. This CDR3 reads CASSLGVASTDTQYF. CDR3 nucleotides: TGTGCCAGCAGCTTGGGGGTGGCTAGCACAGATACGCAGTATTTT.

The rearrangement links TRBV5-1 to TRBJ2-7; the match to TRBD1 covers 9 bases. CDR1 is SGHRS, CDR2 YFSETQ, per germline. The CDR3 loop spans 14 amino acids. Trimming at V came to 2 bases and at J to 2 bases, leaving 2 bases not matched to a gene. In nucleotides, the CDR3 is TGCGCCAGCAGCTTCGGGACAGGGACCTACGAGCAGTACTTC. It codes for CASSFGTGTYEQYF.

V and J are TRBV7-9 and TRBJ1-1; D call uncertain. Per the germline V gene, CDR1 is SEHNR and CDR2 is FQNEAQ (reference sequence). The CDR3 is made up of 13 amino acids. The V gene lost 8 bases and the J gene lost 1 base, with 11 bases spanning the gap. CDR3 coding DNA: TGTGCCAGCGGGGAAGGGCAGAACACTGAAGCTTTCTTT. Translating it yields CASGEGQNTEAFF.

Comments on this clone: Sequence at one end of the junction differs from germline and may be a read error. The V gene is TRBV5-1, the J gene TRBJ1-2; 7 bases are a match to TRBD1. This CDR3 is built from 13 residues. CDR1 is SGHRS, CDR2 YFSETQ, per germline. CDR3 nucleotide sequence: TGCGCCAGCAGCTTGGTTGCAACAGGGGAATCGATATTC. Encoded protein: CASSLVATGESIF.

The CDR3 region has the DNA TGTGCCAGCAGCGAGGGACTAGCGGCTTACACAGATACGCAGTATTTT. Translation: CASSEGLAAYTDTQYF. The rearrangement uses TRBV9 and TRBJ2-3; 11 nucleotides line up with TRBD2. J was trimmed by 2 bases and V by 3 bases; bases with no gene match: 5. The germline V gene has CDR1 SGDLS and CDR2 YYNGEE. The CDR3 is 16 amino acids.

This chain uses TRBV6-5 with TRBJ1-2, with 10 bases matching TRBD1. CDR3 size: 13 residues. Germline trimming cut 6 bases from V and 6 bases from J; bases unmatched to any gene: 4. Looked up from germline, CDR1 is MNHEY and CDR2 is SVGAGI. The chain's CDR3 is CASRMTGGNGYTF. CDR3 nucleotides: TGTGCCAGCAGGATGACAGGGGGCAATGGCTACACCTTC.

The chain couples TRBV27 to TRBJ2-7; 14 positions agree with TRBD2. The germline CDR1 and CDR2 sequences are MNHEY and SMNVEV (reference sequence). After removal of 5 bases from V and 1 base from J, the junction contained 7 bases not matched to a gene. The CDR3 has 17 amino acids. CDR3 residues: CASSLRLAGGRSYEQYF. CDR3 nucleotide sequence: TGTGCCAGCAGTCTTAGACTAGCGGGAGGGAGGTCCTACGAGCAGTACTTC.

The J gene is TRBJ1-6, the V gene TRBV5-1, with D unresolved. Germline V CDR1 and CDR2: SGHRS, YFSETQ. The V and J ends lost 0 bases and 8 bases respectively, with 6 bases between them. The CDR3 runs 13 residues. CDR3 nucleotides: TGCGCCAGCAGCTTGGAAGGTGATTCACCCCTCCACTTT. It encodes CASSLEGDSPLHF.

The chain joins TRBV27 to TRBJ2-3, with D possibly called TRBD1 or TRBD2 (5 bases each). This CDR3 is 14 amino acids long. CDR1 MNHEY and CDR2 SMNVEV come from the germline V gene (reference sequence). The V end was cut by 7 bases, the J end by 1 base, with 12 bases between. CDR3 bases: TGTGCCAGCACCCATGGGGGTGGCACAGATACGCAGTATTTT. Amino acids: CASTHGGGTDTQYF.

The rearrangement uses TRBV6-1 and TRBJ2-2, with 8 bases that match TRBD2. J gave up 6 bases and V 3 bases, and 18 bases lay outside the gene matches. The CDR3 extends over 19 amino acids. Germline CDR1 and CDR2: MNHNS and SASEGT. The CDR3 DNA is TGTGCCAGCAGTGATCCCTCCCAGCGGGGGCGGGGGATGGCCGGGGAGCTGTTTTTT. Its translation is CASSDPSQRGRGMAGELFF.

The V gene is TRBV4-2, the J gene TRBJ1-2; D remains ambiguous. V lost 0 bases to trimming and J lost 7 bases, with 15 bases between them. CDR1 is LGHNA, CDR2 YNFKEQ, per germline. This CDR3 is built from 15 residues. The CDR3 coding sequence is TGTGCCAGCAGCCAAGATAGTTACAGTGAGGTTGGCTACACCTTC. Its translation: CASSQDSYSEVGYTF.

This chain uses TRBV9 with TRBJ2-7, with TRBD1 identical over 8 bases. Germline CDR1 and CDR2: SGDLS and YYNGEE. The CDR3 covers 14 residues. J was trimmed by 12 bases and V by 0 bases; bases with no gene match: 11. This CDR3 is CASSVGLWGDRRYF. The CDR3 DNA is TGTGCCAGCAGCGTAGGACTTTGGGGGGACAGGAGGTACTTC.

The chain carries TRBV5-4 and TRBJ1-2; 11 bases fit TRBD1. Germline V gene data show CDR1 as SGHNT and CDR2 as YYREEE (reference sequence). The V segment lost 1 base and the J segment 4 bases; nucleotides outside the gene matches: 3. This CDR3 is 15 amino acids long. CDR3 protein: CASSLRDRGFYGYTF. The CDR3 DNA follows: TGTGCCAGCAGCTTGAGGGACAGGGGGTTCTATGGCTACACCTTC.

The chain links TRBV6-1 to TRBJ1-5; D unresolved. The CDR3 has 17 amino acids. Germline values: CDR1 MNHNS, CDR2 SASEGT. Trimming shortened V by 4 bases and J by 0 bases, and 16 bases separated the two germline ends. CDR3 region: CASSVDGVLYSNQPQHF. The DNA of the CDR3 is TGTGCCAGCAGTGTAGATGGAGTCCTTTATAGCAATCAGCCCCAGCATTTT.

The genes are TRBV10-3 and TRBJ2-1, with 7 bases matching TRBD2. This CDR3 has 20 amino acids. Germline loops: CDR1 ENHRY, CDR2 SYGVKD. V trimming: 7 bases; J trimming: 0 bases; junction bases outside the gene matches: 21. The CDR3 loop reads CAINTLGGASGRSSYNEQFF. Written as DNA, the CDR3 is TGTGCCATCAACACCCTGGGAGGGGCTAGCGGACGCAGCTCCTACAATGAGCAGTTCTTC.

The chain recombines TRBV6-5 with TRBJ2-2, with 8 bases aligning to TRBD1. Trimming took 2 bases from V and 3 from J; bases not matched to a gene: 5. The length of the CDR3 is 16 residues. Looked up from germline, CDR1 is MNHEY and CDR2 is SVGAGI. CDR3: CASSYRDRRYTGELFF. The CDR3 bases are TGTGCCAGCAGTTACCGGGACAGGAGGTACACCGGGGAGCTGTTTTTT.

The chain is built from TRBV6-5 and TRBJ1-1; 7 nucleotides line up with TRBD1. Germline V gene sequence: CDR1 MNHEY, CDR2 SVGAGI. The CDR3 runs to 16 residues. The trim removed 3 bases at V and 0 bases at J, leaving 7 bases unmatched. DNA of the CDR3: TGTGCCAGCAGTTATGGGTGGGGACAGATGAACACTGAAGCTTTCTTT. This codes for CASSYGWGQMNTEAFF.

J is TRBJ1-6 and V is TRBV6-5; no firm D call. Germline V gives CDR1 MNHEY, CDR2 SVGAGI. The CDR3 is 13 residues long. Between the trimmed V and J ends, which lost 0 bases and 10 bases, there was a span of 7 bases. DNA for the CDR3: TGTGCCAGCAGTTACTCAGGCGAGTCACCCCTCCACTTT. This translates into CASSYSGESPLHF.